This TCR beta chain was documented in a study of blood T cell repertoires in COVID-19. Study-level information: The study drew acute and convalescent COVID-19 samples from the United States, Italy and Spain. In each case, the material was cDNA or gDNA derived from T cells, B-cell-depleted T cells, or PBMCs.

As processed by the authors: Reference gene primer amplification gave nucleated cell count estimates. Method: immunoSEQ multiplex PCR; TCRdb's copy keeps in-frame clones and lacks some. The V and J calls and clone size were taken over from that table, and D and trimming were inferred from the DNA. Of about 300,000 clones in the sample, over 85% were seen once. The sample was peripheral blood. This receptor was taken from a woman in her twenties or thirties with COVID-19, enrolled during active disease.

The CDR3 bases are TGTGCCAGCAGCGCTGACAATAATGAAAAACTGTTTTTT. It encodes CASSADNNEKLFF. The chain uses TRBV7-9 and TRBJ1-4, with unresolved D. V shed 5 bases and J shed 4 bases, with 8 bases lying between them. The CDR3 has 13 residues. Germline V gene data show CDR1 as SEHNR and CDR2 as FQNEAQ (reference sequence).